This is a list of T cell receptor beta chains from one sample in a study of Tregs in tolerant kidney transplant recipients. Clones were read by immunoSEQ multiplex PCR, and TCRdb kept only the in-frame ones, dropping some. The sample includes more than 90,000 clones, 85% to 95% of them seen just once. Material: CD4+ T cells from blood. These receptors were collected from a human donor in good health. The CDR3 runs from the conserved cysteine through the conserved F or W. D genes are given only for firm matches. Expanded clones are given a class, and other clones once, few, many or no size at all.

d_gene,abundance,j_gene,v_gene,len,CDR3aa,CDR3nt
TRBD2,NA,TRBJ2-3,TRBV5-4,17,CASSPRLAGTVTDTQYF,TGTGCCAGCAGCCCGAGACTAGCGGGGACCGTCACAGATACGCAGTATTTT
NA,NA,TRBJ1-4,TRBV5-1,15,CASSRLGGESEKLFF,TGCGCCAGCAGCCGGCTGGGAGGGGAGAGCGAAAAACTGTTTTTT
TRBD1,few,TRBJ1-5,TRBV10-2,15,CASRRGQGSNQPQHF,TGCGCCAGCAGGCGGGGACAGGGGAGCAATCAGCCCCAGCATTTT
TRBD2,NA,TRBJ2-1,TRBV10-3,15,CAISESTSGSPPQFF,TGTGCCATCAGTGAGTCGACTAGCGGGAGCCCCCCCCAGTTCTTC
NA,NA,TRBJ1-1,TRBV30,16,CAWITQWGVKGTEAFF,TGTGCCTGGATCACACAATGGGGGGTCAAGGGCACTGAAGCTTTCTTT
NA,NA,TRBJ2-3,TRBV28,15,CASSSPGKNTDTQYF,TGTGCCAGCAGTTCCCCGGGTAAGAACACAGATACGCAGTATTTT
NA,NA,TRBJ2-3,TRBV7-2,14,CASSWSYTADTQYF,TGTGCCAGCAGCTGGAGCTACACGGCAGATACGCAGTATTTT
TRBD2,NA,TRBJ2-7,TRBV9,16,CASSGGGGSGGPKQYF,TGTGCCAGCAGCGGAGGGGGGGGTAGCGGGGGCCCCAAGCAGTACTTC
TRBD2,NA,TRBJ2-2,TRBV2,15,CASSPGLAGTGELFF,TGTGCCAGCAGTCCGGGACTAGCAGGGACCGGGGAGCTGTTTTTT
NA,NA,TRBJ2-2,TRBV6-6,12,CASSYSTGELFF,TGTGCCAGCAGTTATTCGACCGGGGAGCTGTTTTTT
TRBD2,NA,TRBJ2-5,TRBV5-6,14,CASSSPSGTETQYF,TGTGCCAGCAGCTCTCCTAGCGGGACGGAGACCCAGTACTTC
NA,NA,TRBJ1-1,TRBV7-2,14,CASSRDSVNTEAFF,TGTGCCAGCAGCCGAGACAGCGTGAACACTGAAGCTTTCTTT
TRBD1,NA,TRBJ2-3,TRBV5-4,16,CASTQGGTGGTDTQYF,TGTGCCAGCACACAGGGGGGGACAGGGGGAACAGATACGCAGTATTTT
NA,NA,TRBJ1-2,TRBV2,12,CASSNPDYGYTF,TGTGCCAGCAGTAACCCCGACTATGGCTACACCTTC
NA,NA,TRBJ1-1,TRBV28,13,CASSFAGNTEAFF,TGTGCCAGCAGTTTTGCCGGGAACACTGAAGCTTTCTTT
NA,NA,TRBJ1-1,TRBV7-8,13,CASSLALNTEAFF,TGTGCCAGCAGCTTAGCCTTGAACACTGAAGCTTTCTTT
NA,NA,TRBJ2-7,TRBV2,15,CASNRQSGSYYEQYF,TGTGCCAGCAACAGACAGAGCGGGTCCTACTACGAGCAGTACTTC
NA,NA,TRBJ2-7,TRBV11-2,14,CASSSNSGRYEQYF,TGTGCCAGCAGCTCCAACTCGGGACGCTACGAGCAGTACTTC
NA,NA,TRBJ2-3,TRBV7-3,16,CASSLVSTGYEDTQYF,TGTGCCAGCAGCTTAGTTTCGACTGGCTACGAAGATACGCAGTATTTT
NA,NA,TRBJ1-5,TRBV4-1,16,CASSQDHGYSNQPQHF,TGCGCCAGCAGCCAAGATCACGGTTATAGCAATCAGCCCCAGCATTTT
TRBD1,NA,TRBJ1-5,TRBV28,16,CASSIQWTGGNQPQHF,TGTGCCAGCAGTATTCAATGGACAGGGGGCAATCAGCCCCAGCATTTT
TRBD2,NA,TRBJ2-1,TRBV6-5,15,CASSYFAGGNNEQFF,TGTGCCAGCAGTTACTTCGCGGGAGGAAACAATGAGCAGTTCTTC
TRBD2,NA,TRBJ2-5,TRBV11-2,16,CASSLGPAGGQETQYF,TGTGCCAGCAGCTTAGGACCAGCGGGAGGGCAAGAGACCCAGTACTTC
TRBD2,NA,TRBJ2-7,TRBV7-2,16,CASTAQWGLAGVEQYF,TGTGCCAGCACCGCACAGTGGGGACTAGCGGGGGTCGAGCAGTACTTC
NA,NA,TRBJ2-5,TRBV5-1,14,CASSPDVGQETQYF,TGCGCCAGCAGCCCGGACGTCGGACAAGAGACCCAGTACTTC
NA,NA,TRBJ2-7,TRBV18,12,CASSPNNYEQYF,TGTGCCAGCTCACCTAATAACTACGAGCAGTACTTC
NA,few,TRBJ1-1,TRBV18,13,CASTQQANTEAFF,TGTGCCAGCACCCAACAGGCTAACACTGAAGCTTTCTTT
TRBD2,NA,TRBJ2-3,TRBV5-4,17,CASSLGGSGGSTDTQYF,TGTGCCAGCAGCTTGGGAGGTAGCGGGGGGTCCACAGATACGCAGTATTTT
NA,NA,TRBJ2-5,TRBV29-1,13,CSVVGGGGETQYF,TGCAGCGTTGTTGGTGGGGGCGGGGAGACCCAGTACTTC
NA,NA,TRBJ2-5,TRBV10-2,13,CASKRGGPETQYF,TGCGCCAGCAAGAGGGGGGGGCCAGAGACCCAGTACTTC
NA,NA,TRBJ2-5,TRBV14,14,CASSQKREYGTQYF,TGTGCCAGCAGCCAAAAAAGGGAATACGGGACCCAGTACTTC
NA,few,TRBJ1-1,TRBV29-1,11,CSVATTTEAFF,TGCAGCGTAGCCACGACCACTGAAGCTTTCTTT
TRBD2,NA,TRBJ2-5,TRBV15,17,CATSREGSGGVLATQYF,TGTGCCACCAGCAGAGAGGGCAGCGGGGGGGTCCTGGCGACCCAGTACTTC